These 3 T cell receptor beta chains were all obtained from the same sample, sequenced in a study of chemoradiotherapy in HPV16-positive cancers (dated by TCRdb to the early 2020s). Libraries were made using the immunoSEQ multiplex PCR assay. TCRdb took this table from immuneACCESS and kept in-frame rearrangements with V and J called. Such tables lack part of the clones; where checked against another copy, unresolved V genes explain under half of the gap, and the rest is unexplained. The sample table shows about 8,900 clones, and approximately 84% are seen once. Of the sample, approximately 3.1% falls within the top ten clones. This material consisted of tumor tissue, taken from a patient who underwent chemoradiotherapy. Receptor source: a human donor with HPV-associated anogenital cancer.

CDR3 residues: CASSPGTVAYEQYF. In DNA, the CDR3 is TGCGCCAGCAGCCCCGGGACGGTTGCCTACGAGCAGTACTTC. The gene calls are TRBV5-1 and TRBJ2-7, with D perhaps given as TRBD1 or TRBD2 (5 bases each). Trimming took 4 bases from V and 2 from J, leaving 13 bases between them. CDR1 is SGHRS, CDR2 YFSETQ, per germline. CDR3 size: 14 residues. Full variable domain (outside the CDR3, taken from reference TRBV5-1 and TRBJ2-7): KAGVTQTPRYLIKTRGQQVTLSCSPISGHRSVSWYQQTPGQGLQFLFEYFSETQRNKGNFPGRFSGRQFSNSRSEMNVSTLELGDSALYLCASSPGTVAYEQYFGPGTRLTVT.

The genes are TRBV7-9 and TRBJ1-5, with D perhaps TRBD1 (5 bases). This CDR3 spans 14 amino acids. Germline CDR1 SEHNR, CDR2 FQNEAQ (reference sequence). Between the trimmed V and J ends, which lost 4 bases and 7 bases, there was a span of 14 bases. The CDR3, as DNA: TGTGCCAGCAGCTCCACGGGGGGAATCCAGCCCCAGCATTTT. Protein sequence: CASSSTGGIQPQHF.

This chain uses TRBV7-3 with TRBJ1-6; D uncertain. Germline CDR1 SGHTA, CDR2 FQGTGA. Trimming removed 1 base at V and 7 bases at J, with 5 bases between. CDR3 length: 13 residues. The CDR3 loop is CASSLMRNSPLHF. In DNA form, the CDR3 reads TGTGCCAGCAGCTTAATGAGGAATTCACCCCTCCACTTT.